This T cell receptor beta chain was sequenced in a study of cytomegalovirus exposure and HLA in healthy donors. Study results and caveats: The productive fraction for most TCR beta V segments was about 90% or about 30% in an earlier analysis. In vitro testing confirmed a few CMV-associated chains as specific for CMV antigens. Altogether, some 170 TCR beta chains were recorded as cytomegalovirus-associated.

This clone was picked up a small number of times. Its antigen is undetermined. PCR was performed using 60 Vbeta and 13 Jbeta primers. The assay was immunoSEQ multiplex PCR, and TCRdb's table has in-frame clones only and misses some. The data hold some 140,000 clones, with roughly 70% observed a single time. CDR1 is MNHEY and CDR2 is SVGAGI in the germline V gene. V was trimmed by 5 bases and J by 9 bases, leaving 17 bases between them. The CDR3 extends over 13 amino acids. The TCR sequence derives from a man aged 50-59 years in good health and CMV-seropositive. Sequenced input: PBMCs. The rearrangement links TRBV6-5 to TRBJ2-7; weak D call: TRBD2 (6 bases). The CDR3 protein is CASSRDSAGGQYF. DNA of the CDR3: TGTGCCAGCAGTAGGGACTCCGCGGGTGGGCAGTACTTC.